In its sample, the clone carrying this TCR beta chain was seen a few times. Its antigen remains unknown. The data belong to a study of T cell repertoires in cytomegalovirus infection. Study-wide background: Public signatures in TCR beta pointed to CMV infection and matching HLA type.

TCRdb recomputed calls from the reads with MiXCR, one row per CDR3 protein. Here the sample spans approximately 1,000,000 distinct CDR3 sequences, 30% to 40% being singletons. Overall study findings and caveats: The ex vivo response was dominated by HLA-C-restricted CMV-specific TCR beta clonotypes.

This specimen was cultured CD8+ T cells from PBMCs, taken from culture after CMV antigen stimulation. The TCR originated in a human donor in good health (CMV status not recorded). Some clones in this sample may be carry-over from other donors' samples.

The DNA for the CDR3 is TGTGCCAGCAGCGCCAACTGGGGGCGGGGGGTCTACGAGCAGTACTTC. Translating it yields CASSANWGRGVYEQYF. The rearrangement uses TRBV9 and TRBJ2-7, with 8 nucleotides matching TRBD2. V lost 3 bases, J lost 3 bases, and 11 bases stayed unmatched. CDR3 length: 16 amino acids. The germline V gene has CDR1 SGDLS and CDR2 YYNGEE.